This T cell receptor (beta chain) comes out of a study of T cell changes during pregnancy in multiple sclerosis. This table comes from immunoSEQ multiplex PCR, and its TCRdb copy is limited to in-frame clones, with some not included. The sample includes roughly 35,000 clones, 85% to 95% of them seen just once. This CDR3 comprises 13 residues. The germline V gene encodes CDR1 SNHLY and CDR2 FYNNEI. Trimming took off 4 bases at V and 1 base at J, with 4 bases between the two ends. V gene TRBV2 combines with J gene TRBJ2-2; no clear D. The receptor was derived from a female donor with multiple sclerosis, enrolled in a pregnancy study. Sequencing was performed on PBMCs (not recorded whether the cells were cultured). The CDR3 DNA reads TGTGCCAGCAGTGGCGAGAACACCGGGGAGCTGTTTTTT. Its protein product is CASSGENTGELFF.